The present T cell receptor (beta chain) was sequenced within a study of blood T cell repertoires in COVID-19. In the study overall: The origin of the acute and convalescent COVID-19 samples was the United States, Italy and Spain. In each case, the material was cDNA or gDNA derived from T cells, B-cell-depleted T cells, or PBMCs.

The data were produced by immunoSEQ multiplex PCR, yet TCRdb's version contains in-frame clones alone and is incomplete. The sample holds approximately 230,000 clones, around 86% seen once. The germline V and J ends were trimmed by 4 bases and 0 bases, with 10 bases remaining between them. The CDR3 runs to 16 residues. In germline, CDR1 is MNHEY, CDR2 SVGEGT. The chain joins TRBV6-2 or TRBV6-3 to TRBJ1-6; D is possibly TRBD1 (5 bases). The origin of this receptor is a man aged 25-45 years who had recovered from COVID-19. The sequenced sample consisted of peripheral blood. The DNA of the CDR3 is TGTGCCAGCAGTTCCAGGGCCAGCTCCTATAATTCACCCCTCCACTTT. Amino acids: CASSSRASSYNSPLHF.